This T cell receptor (beta chain) was found in a study of T cell responses to AZD1222 COVID-19 vaccine. This clone has only a few counts. Its antigen is as yet unknown. Study-wide points: The study sampled repertoires only after the peak T cell response. Donors were largely white British and mainly female; clonal diversity was possibly underestimated.

V dropped 3 bases and J dropped 5 bases, with 14 bases sitting between them. The CDR3 covers 15 residues. Germline V lookup: CDR1 MRHNA, CDR2 SNTAGT. Sequenced by immunoSEQ multiplex PCR; TCRdb stores in-frame clones only, minus some. Of 200,000 or so clones in the sample, 75% to 90% were seen once. This clonotype was obtained from an adult in good health. The sequencing here drew on peripheral blood, taken on day 0 of AZD1222 vaccination. The chain has TRBV6-4 and TRBJ2-1, with a tentative D call TRBD1 (6 bases). The CDR3 coding sequence is TGTGCCAGCAGTGAGGGGCCGGACAGTGACAATGAGCAGTTCTTC. Translating it yields CASSEGPDSDNEQFF.